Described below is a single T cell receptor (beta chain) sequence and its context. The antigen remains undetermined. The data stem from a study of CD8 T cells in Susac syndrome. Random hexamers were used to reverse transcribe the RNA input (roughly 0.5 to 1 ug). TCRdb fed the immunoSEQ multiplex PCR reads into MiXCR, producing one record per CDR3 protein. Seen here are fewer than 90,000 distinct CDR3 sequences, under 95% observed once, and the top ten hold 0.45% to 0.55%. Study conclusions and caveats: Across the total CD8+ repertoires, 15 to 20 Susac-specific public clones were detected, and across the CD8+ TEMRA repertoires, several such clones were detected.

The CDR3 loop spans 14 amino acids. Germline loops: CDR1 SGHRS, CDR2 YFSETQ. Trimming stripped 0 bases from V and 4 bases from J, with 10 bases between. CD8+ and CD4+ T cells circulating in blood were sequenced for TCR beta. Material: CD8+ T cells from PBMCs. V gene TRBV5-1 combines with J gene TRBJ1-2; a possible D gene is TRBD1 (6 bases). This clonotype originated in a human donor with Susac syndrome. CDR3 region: CASSLDPGAYGYTF. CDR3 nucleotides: TGCGCCAGCAGCTTGGACCCAGGGGCCTATGGCTACACCTTC.